The subject of this entry is one TCR beta chain. Unmatched junction bases numbered 6, after V lost 3 bases and J lost 8 bases. Germline V CDR1 and CDR2: KGHSH, LQKENI. This CDR3 has 14 residues. This entry comes from a study of OX40 agonist ivuxolimab in advanced cancers. Sequencing was performed with immunoSEQ multiplex PCR; in TCRdb, only in-frame clones are kept and a portion is missing. This repertoire shows about 41,000 clones, about 89% found once; its top ten account for roughly 3.4%. The sequencing here drew on CD4+ or CD8+ T cells sorted from blood, taken in a trial of the OX40 agonist ivuxolimab. V is TRBV18 and J is TRBJ2-4, with TRBD1 matching 8 bases. The sequence derives from an adult with an advanced solid tumor such as melanoma, head and neck, liver or kidney cancer. This chain's CDR3 is CASSPRGTGDIQYF. In DNA form, the CDR3 reads TGTGCCAGCTCACCTAGGGGGACAGGTGACATTCAGTACTTC.